A selection of T cell receptor beta chains follows, all from one sample in a study of blood T cell repertoires in COVID-19. Clones were sequenced by immunoSEQ multiplex PCR, and TCRdb holds only the in-frame ones, with some missing. The data hold roughly 450,000 clones, with about 90% observed a single time. The sequenced sample was PBMCs or T cells enriched from blood (not recorded which). These receptor sequences come from a man aged 18 to 35 who had recovered from COVID-19. Each CDR3 is given with its conserved first and last residue.

v_call	j_call	cdr3_aa
TRBV2	TRBJ1-6	CASSEALGRVGSPLHF
TRBV30	TRBJ1-6	CAWSVVVRDSPLHF
TRBV19	TRBJ1-3	CASTRGGEAGNTIYF
TRBV20-1	TRBJ1-3	CSARDYDTIYF
TRBV4-2	TRBJ2-1	CASSQEIGLAGREQFF
TRBV12-3/TRBV12-4	TRBJ1-2	CASSSGTLYGYTF
TRBV13	TRBJ2-1	CASSVGTSGPNEQFF
TRBV5-1	TRBJ2-1	CASSLAGTSGFNEQFF
TRBV28	TRBJ2-7	CASSLIGYEQYF
TRBV11-2	TRBJ2-1	CASSLDWRAHEQFF
TRBV9	TRBJ1-5	CASSAGVSNQPQHF
TRBV6-1	TRBJ2-1	CASSGGASGGYHSYNEQFF
TRBV5-4	TRBJ2-7	CASSLGGGKQYF
TRBV15	TRBJ1-1	CATGTGRLNTEAFF
TRBV6-4	TRBJ1-6	CATPSGGSSYNSPLHF
TRBV5-1	TRBJ2-1	CASSLGGRGGNEQFF
TRBV27	TRBJ1-2	CASGTATNYGYTF
TRBV3-1/TRBV3-2	TRBJ1-3	CASSQTGGKNTIYF
TRBV5-6	TRBJ1-1	CASSLDGGRTEAFF
TRBV6-5	TRBJ1-1	CASSRGIQHTEAFF
TRBV6-6	TRBJ1-5	CASSYHRSNQPQHF
TRBV6-1	TRBJ2-1	CASSEEGLSPYNEQFF
TRBV5-1	TRBJ2-3	CASSLGSSLPTDTQYF
TRBV5-1	TRBJ1-1	CASSSGSGWMNTEAFF
TRBV7-6	TRBJ2-2	CASSYGGTSRPGELFF
TRBV7-8	TRBJ2-5	CASSPTGRVGETQYF
TRBV19	TRBJ2-5	CASSIGSRETQYF
TRBV3-1/TRBV3-2	TRBJ2-7	CASSHNDRFYEQYF
TRBV25-1	TRBJ2-1	CASSPSQGQKNEQFF
TRBV4-1	TRBJ1-2	CASSHFWDRGDGYTF
TRBV5-8	TRBJ1-3	CASSLVGDSIYF
TRBV5-1	TRBJ2-1	CASSLGQGVSYNEQFF
TRBV5-1	TRBJ2-7	CASSLDETGYYEQYF
TRBV5-1	TRBJ1-2	CASSFHRDLPGGYTF
TRBV27	TRBJ2-1	CASRTGTVYNEQFF
TRBV6-1	TRBJ1-2	CASSDRGDGGYTF
TRBV28	TRBJ2-1	CASSPRGESYNEQFF
TRBV7-9	TRBJ2-7	CASSLVARQAYSYEQYF
TRBV7-9	TRBJ2-1	CASSLREENEQFF
TRBV7-9	TRBJ1-1	CASSSSRDRDSYGAFF
TRBV11-2	TRBJ2-5	CASSLTSQGTQYF
TRBV5-6	TRBJ1-4	CASSDRAREKLFF
TRBV6-5	TRBJ1-5	CASRNSYGDQPQHF
TRBV28	TRBJ1-4	CASTPGAANEKLFF
TRBV13	TRBJ1-1	CASSLGDLQGTEAFF
TRBV3-1/TRBV3-2	TRBJ1-2	CASSLRDGYTF
TRBV9	TRBJ1-5	CASSVGVSNQPQHF
TRBV6-5	TRBJ1-2	CASSYPTGTKTYGYTF
TRBV19	TRBJ1-1	CASSPGTGGPGTFF
TRBV4-1	TRBJ2-5	CASSQDVDSGSIETQYF
TRBV6-4	TRBJ2-1	CASRPGQGKHEQFF
TRBV6-1	TRBJ1-6	CASSEEAGGQRGLLISPLHF
TRBV3-1/TRBV3-2	TRBJ1-1	CASSRTGNTEAFF
TRBV27	TRBJ2-2	CASRAGTGGLGELFF
TRBV2	TRBJ1-2	CASSVKKGGGYGYTF
TRBV28	TRBJ1-5	CASVDRGRNSNQPQHF
TRBV6-1	TRBJ1-2	CASSAADREWLSYGYTF
TRBV3-1/TRBV3-2	TRBJ1-5	CASSQVVNQPQHF
TRBV11-3	TRBJ1-2	CASSLGQGYGYTF